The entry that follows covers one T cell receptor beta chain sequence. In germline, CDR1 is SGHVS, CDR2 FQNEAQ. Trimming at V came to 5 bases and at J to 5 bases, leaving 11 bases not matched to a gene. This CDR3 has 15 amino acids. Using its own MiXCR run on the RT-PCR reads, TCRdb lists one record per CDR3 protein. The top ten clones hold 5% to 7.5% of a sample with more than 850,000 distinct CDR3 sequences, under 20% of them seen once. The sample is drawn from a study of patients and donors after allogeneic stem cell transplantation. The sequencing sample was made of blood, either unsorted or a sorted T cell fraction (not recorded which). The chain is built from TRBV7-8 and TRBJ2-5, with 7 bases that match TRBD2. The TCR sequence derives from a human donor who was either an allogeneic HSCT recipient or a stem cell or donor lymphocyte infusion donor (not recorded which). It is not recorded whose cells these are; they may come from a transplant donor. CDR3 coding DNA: TGTGCCAGCAGCCCCCTTGGGAGGGTGCAGGAGACCCAGTACTTC. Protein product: CASSPLGRVQETQYF.